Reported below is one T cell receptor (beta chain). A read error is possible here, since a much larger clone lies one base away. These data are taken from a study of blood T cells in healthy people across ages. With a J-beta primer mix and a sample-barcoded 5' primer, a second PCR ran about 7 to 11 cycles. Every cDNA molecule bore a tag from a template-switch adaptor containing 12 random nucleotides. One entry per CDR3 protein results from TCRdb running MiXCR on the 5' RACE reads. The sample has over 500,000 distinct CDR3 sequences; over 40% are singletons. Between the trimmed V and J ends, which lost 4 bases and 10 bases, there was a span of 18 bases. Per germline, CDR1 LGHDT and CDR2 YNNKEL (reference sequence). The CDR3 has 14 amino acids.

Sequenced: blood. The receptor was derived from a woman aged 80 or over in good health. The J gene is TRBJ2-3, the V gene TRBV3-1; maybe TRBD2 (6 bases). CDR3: CASSLSGPGDAQYF. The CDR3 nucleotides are TGTGCCAGCAGCCTGAGCGGGCCGGGGGATGCGCAGTATTTT.